This T cell receptor beta chain was sequenced for a study of shared clonotypes between healthy human individuals. Comment on this clone: Its specificity is unknown.

Study-level findings and limits: Among non-shared clonotypes, generation probabilities were lower than among those shared by all four donors.

The V gene's germline CDR1 is LGHNA and CDR2 YSLEER. The CDR3 covers 14 residues. With V trimmed by 1 base and J by 6 bases, 3 bases remained unmatched. Measured with immunoSEQ multiplex PCR; TCRdb has only the in-frame clones, and not every one. This table has some 1 million clones, about 75% appearing once. This receptor was obtained from a young man in good health. The chain combines TRBV4-3 with TRBJ2-1; 7 positions agree with TRBD1. Sequenced input: memory CD4+ T cells sorted from blood. Subset specified: CD45RA-negative fraction. CDR3: CASSQVEGANEQFF. DNA of the CDR3: TGCGCCAGCAGCCAAGTTGAGGGGGCCAATGAGCAGTTCTTC.